The rows below give T cell receptor beta chains drawn from one sample of a study of regulatory T cells in long-lasting Graves disease. In TCRdb, the multiplex PCR reads were re-called with MiXCR into one record per CDR3 protein. The sample records around 450,000 distinct CDR3 sequences, about 16% being singletons. This same sample was also taken into another study, of T cells in Graves' hyperthyroidism and ophthalmopathy.

Sequencing was performed on peripheral blood mononuclear cells (PBMCs), taken at new diagnosis, from a patient treated with antithyroid drugs. The receptor source for this set is a man aged 40-49 years with Graves disease. Each CDR3 is given with its conserved first and last residue. D genes are given only for firm matches. Clone size is given for some rows only: seen once, a few or many times, or a class if the clone is expanded.

v_call,d_call,clone_size,j_call,cdr3_nt,cdr3_aa
TRBV30,NA,few,TRBJ2-2,TGTGCCTGGAGCCCTCGGACGGGACTTGCCGGGGAGCTGTTTTTT,CAWSPRTGLAGELFF
TRBV20-1,TRBD2,many,TRBJ2-1,TGCAGTGCTAGAGGCCTAGCGGGAGGGATATACAATGAGCAGTTCTTC,CSARGLAGGIYNEQFF
TRBV12-3/TRBV12-4,NA,NA,TRBJ1-2,TGTGCCAGCAGTGCCGAAGGCCGGACTTCCTATGGCTACACCTTC,CASSAEGRTSYGYTF
TRBV3-1,TRBD1,many,TRBJ2-7,TGTGCCAGCAGCCATCCGCGCCGGGACAGGCGGGAGCAGTACTTC,CASSHPRRDRREQYF
TRBV28,NA,many,TRBJ2-6,TGTGCCAGCAGTGCACCCGGGGACTCTGGGGCCAACGTCCTGACTTTC,CASSAPGDSGANVLTF
TRBV11-2,NA,many,TRBJ2-3,TGTGCCAGCAGCTTAGTCGGGATTATGCATACGCAGTATTTT,CASSLVGIMHTQYF
TRBV20-1,NA,many,TRBJ2-1,TGCAGTGCTCTGCGTGACGAGCAGTTCTTC,CSALRDEQFF
TRBV10-2,TRBD2,few,TRBJ2-3,TGCGCCAGCAGTGAGATGGTAGCGGGAGCTAACACAGATACGCAGTATTTT,CASSEMVAGANTDTQYF
TRBV27,NA,NA,TRBJ1-3,TGTGCCAGCAGTCCAGACATCTCTGGAAACACCATATATTTT,CASSPDISGNTIYF
TRBV27,NA,NA,TRBJ2-7,TGTGCCAGCAGACGACAGGGGACTAGCAGACTCCACGAGCAGTACTTC,CASRRQGTSRLHEQYF
TRBV12-3/TRBV12-4,NA,few,TRBJ1-5,TGTGCCAGCAGTTTAGCAGGGGGAGAGCAGCCCCAGCATTTT,CASSLAGGEQPQHF
TRBV3-1,NA,many,TRBJ2-5,TGTGCCAGCAGCCAAGAGTCGGGGGAGACCCAGTACTTC,CASSQESGETQYF
TRBV28,TRBD1,few,TRBJ2-7,TGTGCCAGCTCCACAGGGGCATCGGGCCACGAGCAGTACTTC,CASSTGASGHEQYF
TRBV6-1,TRBD1,few,TRBJ2-4,TGTGCCAGCAGTCGGACAGGAGGACAAAACATTCAGTACTTC,CASSRTGGQNIQYF
TRBV27,NA,few,TRBJ2-1,TGTGCCAGCAGCGTTATCTTTAGCGGCAATGAGCAGTTCTTC,CASSVIFSGNEQFF
TRBV5-1,NA,NA,TRBJ2-2,TGCGCCAGCAGCTGGGGGGTCCGACAGTACACCGGGGAGCTGTTTTTT,CASSWGVRQYTGELFF
TRBV20-1,NA,many,TRBJ2-1,TGCAGTGCTAGAGGGACAGTCTCCTACAATGAGCAGTTCTTC,CSARGTVSYNEQFF
TRBV20-1,NA,few,TRBJ2-2,TGCAGTGCTAGTAATAGCGGCCCCCCCGGGGAGCTGTTTTTT,CSASNSGPPGELFF
TRBV20-1,NA,many,TRBJ2-3,TGCAGTGCTCCAGGCGTCGGCACAGATACGCAGTATTTT,CSAPGVGTDTQYF
TRBV20-1,NA,NA,TRBJ1-3,TGCAGTGTTCCAGGAGGGAGTAACTCTGGAAACACCATATATTTT,CSVPGGSNSGNTIYF
TRBV28,NA,many,TRBJ2-7,TGTGCCAGCAGTCCTCCGGGTTACAGCTCAGACGAGCAGTACTTC,CASSPPGYSSDEQYF
TRBV20-1,NA,NA,TRBJ2-2,TGCAGTGCTAAGGGACTTGAGGACACCGGGGAGCTGTTTTTT,CSAKGLEDTGELFF
TRBV28,TRBD1,NA,TRBJ2-7,TGTGCCAGCACCTGGGACAGACTTTACTACGAGCAGTACTTC,CASTWDRLYYEQYF
TRBV6-1,NA,many,TRBJ2-3,TGTGCCAGCAGTGAAGTTTGGCGGGGAGCAGATACGCAGTATTTT,CASSEVWRGADTQYF
TRBV20-1,NA,few,TRBJ1-2,TGCAGTGCTAGAGATGGCGTGGGGGGTGCTAACTATGGCTACACCTTC,CSARDGVGGANYGYTF
TRBV7-9,TRBD2,NA,TRBJ2-1,TGTGCCAGCAGCCCCAAGGTCGGTAGCGGGAGGCTATGGGACAATGAGCAGTTCTTC,CASSPKVGSGRLWDNEQFF